The rows below give T cell receptor beta chains drawn from one sample of a study of cytomegalovirus exposure and HLA in healthy donors. Profiling relied on immunoSEQ multiplex PCR, and the TCRdb table lists in-frame clones only, not all of them. The sample includes more than 25,000 clones. Sequences were obtained from PBMCs. These receptors were collected from a man younger than 40 in good health and CMV-seronegative. Both conserved end residues are part of each CDR3. D genes are given only for firm matches.

V,J,D,DNA,CDR3
TRBV19,TRBJ1-5,TRBD1,TGTGCCACCGCCGGGACAGGTAATCAGCCCCAGCATTTT,CATAGTGNQPQHF
TRBV9,TRBJ2-5,TRBD2,TGTGCCAGCAGCGTAGGTCAGGGAGGGTCGGATGAGACCCAGTACTTC,CASSVGQGGSDETQYF
TRBV5-1,TRBJ1-4,-,TGCGCCAGCAGCTTGGGGTGGCCTAATGAAAAACTGTTTTTT,CASSLGWPNEKLFF
TRBV6-5,TRBJ2-7,-,TGTGCCAGCAGGCCGAAACCTAGCGCCTACGAGCAGTACTTC,CASRPKPSAYEQYF
TRBV5-1,TRBJ2-1,TRBD2,TGCGCCAGCAGCTTGGGTGCGGGGGGGAGGCAGTTCTTC,CASSLGAGGRQFF
TRBV2,TRBJ2-7,-,TGTGCCAGCGCCCGGGACACAGACTACGAGCAGTACTTC,CASARDTDYEQYF
TRBV18,TRBJ2-1,TRBD2,TGTGCCAGCTCACCATCTAGCGGGAGGGGCACCTACAATGAGCAGTTCTTC,CASSPSSGRGTYNEQFF
TRBV10-3,TRBJ2-3,TRBD1,TGTGCCACCAGACCGGGACAGAACACAGATACGCAGTATTTT,CATRPGQNTDTQYF
TRBV7-9,TRBJ2-7,TRBD1,TGTGCCAGCAGCTTAGCTCTGGACAGGGAGGAGTACGAGCAGTACTTC,CASSLALDREEYEQYF
TRBV5-6,TRBJ1-2,TRBD1,TGTGCCAGCAGCTTACTTAGGACAGGGGGCGACTATGGCTACACCTTC,CASSLLRTGGDYGYTF
TRBV21-1,TRBJ2-4,-,TGTGCCAGCAGCAAAGGCCCTCCTAAAGGCCCTACCACGGGACTAAAGGTTTACATTCAGTACTTC,CASSKGPPKGPTTGLKVYIQYF
TRBV6-5,TRBJ2-7,TRBD1,TGTGCCAGCACCCCGGGACAGGGGGCCTACGAGCAGTACTTC,CASTPGQGAYEQYF
TRBV5-6,TRBJ2-1,-,TGTGCCAGCAGCTTTGATAGTGAGCAGTTCTTC,CASSFDSEQFF
TRBV30,TRBJ1-1,-,TGTGCCTGGAGTAAACAGGTGAACACTGAAGCTTTCTTT,CAWSKQVNTEAFF
TRBV29-1,TRBJ2-7,-,TGCAGCGTCGCCGGGACTTTAACCTACGAGCAGTACTTC,CSVAGTLTYEQYF
TRBV19,TRBJ1-2,TRBD1,TGTGCCAGTCTAGACAGGGCCCATGGCTACACCTTC,CASLDRAHGYTF
TRBV6-4,TRBJ2-2,-,TGTGCCAGCAGTGAGCGGGACACCGGGGAGCTGTTTTTT,CASSERDTGELFF
TRBV7-2,TRBJ1-4,TRBD1,TGTGCCAGCAGCCAGGGACAGGCCAATGAAAAACTGTTTTTT,CASSQGQANEKLFF
TRBV6-1,TRBJ2-7,TRBD1,TGTGCCAGCATTCCGGGACAGGGGAACTCCTACGAGCAGTACTTC,CASIPGQGNSYEQYF
TRBV6-5,TRBJ2-1,-,TGTGCCAGCAGCCGAACGGGACACGGCTTCAATGAGCAGTTCTTC,CASSRTGHGFNEQFF
TRBV6-5,TRBJ1-2,-,TGTGCCAGCAGTTACTCCCAGGGAAACTATGGCTACACCTTC,CASSYSQGNYGYTF
TRBV18,TRBJ1-1,TRBD1,TGTGCCAGCTCACTATCAGGGGGTCCTGAAGCTTTCTTT,CASSLSGGPEAFF
TRBV18,TRBJ1-2,-,TGTGCCAGCTCACCGACGACTCAAACTAACTATGGCTACACCTTC,CASSPTTQTNYGYTF
TRBV10-3,TRBJ1-1,-,TGTGCCATCAGTGACAGTATGGACACTGAAGCTTTCTTT,CAISDSMDTEAFF
TRBV18,TRBJ1-2,-,TGTGCCAGCTCACCACAAGAACGACAGAGCTATGGCTACACCTTC,CASSPQERQSYGYTF
TRBV6-1,TRBJ2-2,-,TGTGCCACCAAGGGGCCAGGGGAGACCGGGGAGCTGTTTTTT,CATKGPGETGELFF
TRBV14,TRBJ1-2,-,TGTGCCAGCAGCCGAGTTTCCTATGGCTACACCTTC,CASSRVSYGYTF
TRBV9,TRBJ2-7,-,TGTGCCAGCAGCGCCCGTCGGGACTCAATCTACGAGCAGTACTTC,CASSARRDSIYEQYF
TRBV19,TRBJ1-2,-,TGTGCCAGTAGTATAGTACAGACAGTATGGAATGGCTACACCTTC,CASSIVQTVWNGYTF
TRBV5-1,TRBJ2-2,-,TGCGCCAGCAGCAGTGAAGCGGCTGGGACCGGGGAGCTGTTTTTT,CASSSEAAGTGELFF